This T cell receptor (beta chain) emerged from a study of cytomegalovirus exposure and HLA in healthy donors. Only in-frame clones appear in the TCRdb table, and some are missing; sequencing was by immunoSEQ multiplex PCR. The sample lists over 100,000 clones, approximately 91% occurring once. The CDR3 contains 15 residues. CDR1 is MRHNA, CDR2 SNTAGT, per germline. Trimming took 6 bases from V and 2 from J; bases not matched to a gene: 6. A few counts support this clone. Sequenced material: PBMCs. The sequence was obtained from a young woman in good health and CMV-seronegative. This sequence joins TRBV6-4 and TRBJ2-5; 10 nucleotides line up with TRBD2. The CDR3 DNA sequence: TGTGCCAGCAGCAACCTAGCGGGAGAGCAAGAGACCCAGTACTTC. Its protein product is CASSNLAGEQETQYF.